Presented here are 6 T cell receptor beta chains from one specimen sequenced in a study of blood T cell repertoires in COVID-19. Assay: immunoSEQ multiplex PCR; the TCRdb copy retains only in-frame clones and omits some. The sample records 85,000 to 95,000 clones, approximately 91% being singletons. The sequenced material came from peripheral blood. The receptors shown here come from a man in his sixties with COVID-19, enrolled during active disease.

The chain couples TRBV7-9 to TRBJ2-2; D unresolved. This CDR3 is 13 amino acids long. Germline assignment: CDR1 SEHNR and CDR2 FQNEAQ (reference sequence). The V gene lost 1 base and the J gene lost 6 bases, with 6 bases spanning the gap. For the CDR3, the DNA is TGTGCCAGCAGCTTAGTAGAGTCCGGGGAGCTGTTTTTT. Translation gives CASSLVESGELFF.

The chain employs TRBV7-8 and TRBJ2-1; 7 bases line up with TRBD1. The CDR3 is 15 amino acids. V was clipped by 2 bases and J by 9 bases; unmatched bases: 10. In germline, CDR1 is SGHVS, CDR2 FQNEAQ. DNA of the CDR3: TGTGCCAGCAGCTTATATTCACAGGGGCAGGGTGAGCAGTTCTTC. This codes for CASSLYSQGQGEQFF.

The chain uses TRBV10-1 and TRBJ2-7, with D maybe TRBD1 (5 bases). Germline CDR1 reads WNHNN; CDR2 reads SYGVQD (reference sequence). The CDR3 sequence is 14 residues long. V was cut by 2 bases and J by 6 bases, with 14 bases left in between. The CDR3 here is CASSEGSGASEQYF. The CDR3 nucleotides read TGCGCCAGCAGTGAGGGCAGTGGGGCTTCCGAGCAGTACTTC.

This chain connects TRBV4-2 to TRBJ1-1, with unresolved D. The CDR3 is 15 amino acids. The germline V gene encodes CDR1 LGHNA and CDR2 YNFKEQ. Between the trimmed V and J ends, which lost 0 bases and 1 base, there was a span of 9 bases. CDR3 DNA sequence: TGTGCCAGCAGCCAAGATGGGCCAGAGAACACTGAAGCTTTCTTT. Its protein is CASSQDGPENTEAFF.

The CDR3: CSVGTETYEQYF. CDR3 bases: TGCAGCGTTGGGACAGAGACCTACGAGCAGTACTTC. The genes are TRBV29-1 and TRBJ2-7, with D tentatively TRBD1 (6 bases). The CDR3 covers 12 residues. Per germline, CDR1 SQVTM and CDR2 ANQGSEA. Trimming removed 4 bases from V and 2 bases from J, with 9 bases in between.

The chain joins TRBV2 to TRBJ1-4, with D perhaps matching TRBD1 (6 bases). The CDR3 is 14 residues long. Germline V gene sequence: CDR1 SNHLY, CDR2 FYNNEI. In DNA form, the CDR3 reads TGTGCTTCGACAGGTTGGAGAAATCAAGAAAAACTGTTTTTT. Its protein is CASTGWRNQEKLFF.